Each of the 10 T cell receptor beta chains below was sequenced from the same sample in a study of blood T cell repertoires in COVID-19. Libraries were prepared by immunoSEQ multiplex PCR; TCRdb keeps only in-frame clonotypes and omits some of them. The data show around 150,000 clones, roughly 79% seen once. The sequenced sample consisted of peripheral blood. These receptors were taken from a woman aged 60 to 75 with active or convalescent COVID-19.

In its sample, this clone was seen a few times. The J gene is TRBJ1-2, the V gene TRBV29-1, with 7 positions matching TRBD1. The CDR3 runs 12 residues. From germline, CDR1 is SQVTM and CDR2 ANQGSEA. With V trimmed by 6 bases and J by 1 base, 2 bases remained unmatched. CDR3 DNA sequence: TGCAGCGTCGGGGACAGTAACTATGGCTACACCTTC. This encodes CSVGDSNYGYTF.

The gene calls are TRBV28 and TRBJ1-1; D possibly corresponds to TRBD1 (5 bases). CDR3 length: 15 amino acids. CDR1 MDHEN and CDR2 SYDVKM come from the germline V gene. V lost 1 base and J lost 5, with 14 bases in between. DNA of the CDR3: TGTGCCAGCAGTTTATCGGGGGTGAAGGGGACTGAAGCTTTCTTT. It is translated as CASSLSGVKGTEAFF. Filled out from reference TRBV28 and TRBJ1-1, the complete variable domain reads DVKVTQSSRYLVKRTGEKVFLECVQDMDHENMFWYRQDPGLGLRLIYFSYDVKMKEKGDIPEGYSVSREKKERFSLILESASTNQTSMYLCASSLSGVKGTEAFFGQGTRLTVV.

The chain recombines TRBV5-5 with TRBJ2-3, with 13 bases that match TRBD2. This CDR3 contains 16 residues. J gave up 6 bases and V 2 bases, and 6 bases lay outside the gene matches. Germline V lookup: CDR1 SGHKS, CDR2 YYEKEE (reference sequence). CDR3 amino acids: CASSFTSGGASDTQYF. CDR3 sequence (DNA): TGTGCCAGCAGCTTTACTAGCGGGGGGGCGTCTGATACGCAGTATTTT.

This rearrangement joins TRBV6-5 to TRBJ2-1, with a weak D call TRBD1 (5 bases). Trimming removed 5 bases at V and 3 bases at J, with 8 bases between. Looked up from germline, CDR1 is MNHEY and CDR2 is SVGAGI. The CDR3 is 13 residues long. The CDR3 sequence: CASSPGHYNEQFF. CDR3 DNA sequence: TGTGCCAGCAGTCCTGGACACTACAATGAGCAGTTCTTC.

This chain joins TRBV11-2 and TRBJ1-2; maybe TRBD1 (5 bases). CDR1 is SGHAT and CDR2 is FQNNGV in the germline V gene. This CDR3 has 14 amino acids. V was clipped by 5 bases and J by 5 bases, with 15 bases between them. CDR3 bases: TGTGCCAGCAGCCCCAGCGGGGCTGCATATGGCTACACCTTC. Protein: CASSPSGAAYGYTF.

This clone showed up just a few times. The J gene is TRBJ1-5, the V gene TRBV2, with D unclear. Germline values: CDR1 SNHLY, CDR2 FYNNEI. The CDR3 has 14 residues. Deletions cut 4 bases from V and 4 bases from J, with 11 bases between. CDR3 sequence (DNA): TGTGCCAGCAGTGTAAGATCGGGGAATCAGCCCCAGCATTTT. Its protein is CASSVRSGNQPQHF.

The chain employs TRBV7-8 and TRBJ1-1; TRBD1 might be the D (6 bases). CDR1 and CDR2 (germline): SGHVS, FQNEAQ. Trimming took off 5 bases at V and 1 base at J, with 8 bases between the two ends. The CDR3 is made up of 13 amino acids. CDR3 region: CASSQDRNTEAFF. CDR3 in DNA: TGTGCCAGCAGCCAGGACAGGAACACTGAAGCTTTCTTT.

This clone showed up just once. This chain uses TRBV5-1 with TRBJ2-6, with D uncertain. CDR3 length: 19 residues. V was clipped by 1 base and J by 0 bases, with 17 bases between them. The germline V gene has CDR1 SGHRS and CDR2 YFSETQ. The CDR3 sequence is CASSLTPSPVSSGANVLTF. CDR3 coding DNA: TGCGCCAGCAGCTTGACACCGTCACCTGTAAGCTCTGGGGCCAACGTCCTGACTTTC.

This chain connects TRBV24-1 to TRBJ2-5; 8 bases are a match to TRBD1. Germline V gene data show CDR1 as KGHDR and CDR2 as SFDVKD. The CDR3 runs 17 residues. The V gene end was trimmed by 2 bases and the J gene end by 5 bases; junction bases not matched to a gene: 12. The CDR3 loop reads CATSDSRGQGLGETQYF. The CDR3 region has the DNA TGTGCCACCAGTGATTCGAGAGGACAGGGTCTTGGGGAGACCCAGTACTTC.

The sample holds a few counts of this clone. The chain couples TRBV5-6 to TRBJ2-1, with 7 bases that match TRBD1. The CDR3 is 15 residues long. Trimming at V came to 2 bases and at J to 2 bases, leaving 4 bases not matched to a gene. Germline V gives CDR1 SGHDT, CDR2 YYEEEE. In DNA, the CDR3 is TGTGCCAGCAGCTTCAGGGACAGACCCTACAATGAGCAGTTCTTC. Translated: CASSFRDRPYNEQFF.